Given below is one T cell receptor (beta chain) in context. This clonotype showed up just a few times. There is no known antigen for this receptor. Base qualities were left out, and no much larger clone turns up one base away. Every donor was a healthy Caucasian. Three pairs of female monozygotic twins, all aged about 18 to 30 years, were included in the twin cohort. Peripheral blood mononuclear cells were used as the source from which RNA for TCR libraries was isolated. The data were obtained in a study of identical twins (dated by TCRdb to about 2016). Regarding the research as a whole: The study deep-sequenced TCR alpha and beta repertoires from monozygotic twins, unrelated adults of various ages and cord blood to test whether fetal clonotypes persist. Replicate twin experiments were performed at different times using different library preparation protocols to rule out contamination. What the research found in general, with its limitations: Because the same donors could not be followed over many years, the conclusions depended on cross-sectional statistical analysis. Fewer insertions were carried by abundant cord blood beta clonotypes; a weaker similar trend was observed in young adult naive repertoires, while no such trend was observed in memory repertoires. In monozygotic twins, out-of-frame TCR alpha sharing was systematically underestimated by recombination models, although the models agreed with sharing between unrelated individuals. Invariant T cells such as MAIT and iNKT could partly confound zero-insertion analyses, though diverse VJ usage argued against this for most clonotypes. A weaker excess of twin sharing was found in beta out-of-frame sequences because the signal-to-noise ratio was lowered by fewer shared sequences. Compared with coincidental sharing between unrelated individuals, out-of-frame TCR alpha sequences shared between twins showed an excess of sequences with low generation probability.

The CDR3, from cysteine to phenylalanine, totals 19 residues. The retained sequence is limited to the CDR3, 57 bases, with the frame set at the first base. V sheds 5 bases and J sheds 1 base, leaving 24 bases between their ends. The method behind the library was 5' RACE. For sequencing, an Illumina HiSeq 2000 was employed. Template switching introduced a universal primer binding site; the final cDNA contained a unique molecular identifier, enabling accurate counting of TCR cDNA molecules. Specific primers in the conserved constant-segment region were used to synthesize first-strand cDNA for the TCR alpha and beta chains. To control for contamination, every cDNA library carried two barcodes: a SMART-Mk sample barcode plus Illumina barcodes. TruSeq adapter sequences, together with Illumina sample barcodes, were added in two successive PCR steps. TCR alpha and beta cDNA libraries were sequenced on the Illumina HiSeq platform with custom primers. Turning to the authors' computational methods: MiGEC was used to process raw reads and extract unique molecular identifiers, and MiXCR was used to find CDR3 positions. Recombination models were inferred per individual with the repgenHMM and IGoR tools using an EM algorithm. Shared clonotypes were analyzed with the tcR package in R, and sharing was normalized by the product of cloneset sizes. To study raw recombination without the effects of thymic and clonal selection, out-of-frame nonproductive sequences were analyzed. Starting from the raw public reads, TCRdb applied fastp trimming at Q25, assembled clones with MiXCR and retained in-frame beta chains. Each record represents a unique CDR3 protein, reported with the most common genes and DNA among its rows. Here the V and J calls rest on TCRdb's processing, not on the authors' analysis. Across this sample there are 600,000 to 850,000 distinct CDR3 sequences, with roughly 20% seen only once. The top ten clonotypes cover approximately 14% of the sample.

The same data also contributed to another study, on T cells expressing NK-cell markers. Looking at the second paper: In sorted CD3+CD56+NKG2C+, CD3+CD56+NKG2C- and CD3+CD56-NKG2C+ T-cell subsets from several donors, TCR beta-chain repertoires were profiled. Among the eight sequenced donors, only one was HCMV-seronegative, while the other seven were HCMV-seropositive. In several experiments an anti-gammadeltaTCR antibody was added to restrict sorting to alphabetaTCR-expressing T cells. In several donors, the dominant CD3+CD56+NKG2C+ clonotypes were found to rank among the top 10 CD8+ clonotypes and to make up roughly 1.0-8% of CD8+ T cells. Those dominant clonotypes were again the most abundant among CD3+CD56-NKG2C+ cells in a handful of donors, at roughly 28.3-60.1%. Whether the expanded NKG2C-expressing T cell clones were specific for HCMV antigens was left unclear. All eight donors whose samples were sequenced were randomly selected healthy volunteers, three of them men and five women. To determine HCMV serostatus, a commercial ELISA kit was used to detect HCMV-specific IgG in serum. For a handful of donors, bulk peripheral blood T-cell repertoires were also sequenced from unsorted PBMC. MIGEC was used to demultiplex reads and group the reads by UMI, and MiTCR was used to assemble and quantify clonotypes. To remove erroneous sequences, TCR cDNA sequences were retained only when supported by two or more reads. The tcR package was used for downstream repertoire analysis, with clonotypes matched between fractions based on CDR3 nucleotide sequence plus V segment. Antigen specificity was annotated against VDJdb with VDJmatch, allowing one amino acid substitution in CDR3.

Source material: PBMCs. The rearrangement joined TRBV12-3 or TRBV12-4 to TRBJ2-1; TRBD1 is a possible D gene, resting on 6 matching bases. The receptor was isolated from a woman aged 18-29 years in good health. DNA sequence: TGTGCCAGCAGTCCACTTATGAGGGAACAGGGCAATTCCTACAATGAGCAGTTCTTC. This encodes CASSPLMREQGNSYNEQFF.